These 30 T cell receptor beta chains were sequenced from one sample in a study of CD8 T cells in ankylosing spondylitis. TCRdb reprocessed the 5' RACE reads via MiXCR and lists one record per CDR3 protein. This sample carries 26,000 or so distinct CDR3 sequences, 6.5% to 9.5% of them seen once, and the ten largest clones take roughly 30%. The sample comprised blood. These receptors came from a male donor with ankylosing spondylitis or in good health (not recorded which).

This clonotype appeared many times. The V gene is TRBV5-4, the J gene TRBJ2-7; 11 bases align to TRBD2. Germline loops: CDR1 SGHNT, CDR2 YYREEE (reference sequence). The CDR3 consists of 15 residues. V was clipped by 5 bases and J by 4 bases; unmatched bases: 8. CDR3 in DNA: TGTGCCAGCAGTCAGCCCGGGACTAGCGGATACGAGCAGTACTTC. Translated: CASSQPGTSGYEQYF.

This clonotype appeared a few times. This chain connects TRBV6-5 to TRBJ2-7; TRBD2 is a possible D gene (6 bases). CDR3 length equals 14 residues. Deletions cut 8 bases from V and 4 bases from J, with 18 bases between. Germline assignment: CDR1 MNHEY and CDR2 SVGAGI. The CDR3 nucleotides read TGTGCCAGCCGCACTAGCTTCGAAGGGTACGAGCAGTACTTC. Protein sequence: CASRTSFEGYEQYF.

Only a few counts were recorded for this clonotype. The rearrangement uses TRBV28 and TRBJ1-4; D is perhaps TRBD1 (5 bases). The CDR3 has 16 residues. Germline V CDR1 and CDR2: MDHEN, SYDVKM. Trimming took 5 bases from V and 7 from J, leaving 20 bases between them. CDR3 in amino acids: CASSTRQIRAPEKLFF. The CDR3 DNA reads TGTGCCAGCAGTACCCGACAGATCCGAGCCCCTGAAAAACTGTTTTTT. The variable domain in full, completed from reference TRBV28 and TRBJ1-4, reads DVKVTQSSRYLVKRTGEKVFLECVQDMDHENMFWYRQDPGLGLRLIYFSYDVKMKEKGDIPEGYSVSREKKERFSLILESASTNQTSMYLCASSTRQIRAPEKLFFGSGTQLSVL.

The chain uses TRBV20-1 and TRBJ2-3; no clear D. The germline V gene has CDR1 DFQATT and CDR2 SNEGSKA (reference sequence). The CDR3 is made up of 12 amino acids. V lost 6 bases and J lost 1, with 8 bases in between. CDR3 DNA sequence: TGCAGTGCACAAGACGGCACAGATACGCAGTATTTT. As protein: CSAQDGTDTQYF.

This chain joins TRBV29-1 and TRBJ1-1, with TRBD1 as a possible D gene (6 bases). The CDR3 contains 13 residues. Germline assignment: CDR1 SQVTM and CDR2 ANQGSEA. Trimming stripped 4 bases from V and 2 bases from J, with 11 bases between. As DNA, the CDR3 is TGCAGCGTTGTAGGGGGGCAAAACACTGAAGCTTTCTTT. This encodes CSVVGGQNTEAFF. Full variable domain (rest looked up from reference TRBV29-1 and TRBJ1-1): SAVISQKPSRDICQRGTSLTIQCQVDSQVTMMFWYRQQPGQSLTLIATANQGSEATYESGFVIDKFPISRPNLTFSTLTVSNMSPEDSSIYLCSVVGGQNTEAFFGQGTRLTVV.

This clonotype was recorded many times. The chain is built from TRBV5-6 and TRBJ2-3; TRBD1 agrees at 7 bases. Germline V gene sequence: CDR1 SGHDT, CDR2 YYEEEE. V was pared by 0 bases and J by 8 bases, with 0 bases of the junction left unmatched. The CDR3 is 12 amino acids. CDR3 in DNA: TGTGCCAGCAGCTTGGCAGGGGGTACGCAGTATTTT. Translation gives CASSLAGGTQYF.

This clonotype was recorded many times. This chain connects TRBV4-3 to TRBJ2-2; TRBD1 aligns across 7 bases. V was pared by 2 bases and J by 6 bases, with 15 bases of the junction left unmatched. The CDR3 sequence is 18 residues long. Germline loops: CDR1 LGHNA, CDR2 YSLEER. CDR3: CASSQSSLTDRAAGELFF. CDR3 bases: TGCGCCAGCAGCCAAAGTTCCCTAACAGACAGGGCTGCCGGGGAGCTGTTTTTT.

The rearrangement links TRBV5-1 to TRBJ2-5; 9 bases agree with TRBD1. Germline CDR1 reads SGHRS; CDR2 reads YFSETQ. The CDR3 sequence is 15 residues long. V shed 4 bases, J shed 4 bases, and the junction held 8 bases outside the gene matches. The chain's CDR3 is CASSPATGGGETQYF. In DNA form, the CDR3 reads TGCGCCAGCAGCCCAGCAACAGGGGGCGGAGAGACCCAGTACTTC.

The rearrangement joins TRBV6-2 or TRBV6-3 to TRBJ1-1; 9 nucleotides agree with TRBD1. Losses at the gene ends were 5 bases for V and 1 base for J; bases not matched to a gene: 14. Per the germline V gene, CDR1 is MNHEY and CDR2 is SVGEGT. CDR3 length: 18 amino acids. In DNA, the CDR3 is TGTGCCAGCAGTCGAGCTACAGGGGGCTGGCGAGGGAACACTGAAGCTTTCTTT. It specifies CASSRATGGWRGNTEAFF.

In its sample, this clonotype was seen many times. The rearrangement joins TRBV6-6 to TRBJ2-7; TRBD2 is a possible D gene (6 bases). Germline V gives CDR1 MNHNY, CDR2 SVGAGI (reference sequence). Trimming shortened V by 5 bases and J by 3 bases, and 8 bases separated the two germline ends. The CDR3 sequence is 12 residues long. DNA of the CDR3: TGTGCCAGCAGTGGAGGGGACTACGAGCAGTACTTC. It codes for CASSGGDYEQYF.

DNA for the CDR3: TGCGCCAGCAGCTTGGTTCCAGGGCTGGACACTGAAGCTTTCTTT. It yields the protein CASSLVPGLDTEAFF. The chain carries TRBV5-1 and TRBJ1-1, with a possible D match to TRBD1 (5 bases). Germline V gene sequence: CDR1 SGHRS, CDR2 YFSETQ. Trimming removed 0 bases from V and 3 bases from J, with 12 bases in between. The CDR3 sequence is 15 residues long.

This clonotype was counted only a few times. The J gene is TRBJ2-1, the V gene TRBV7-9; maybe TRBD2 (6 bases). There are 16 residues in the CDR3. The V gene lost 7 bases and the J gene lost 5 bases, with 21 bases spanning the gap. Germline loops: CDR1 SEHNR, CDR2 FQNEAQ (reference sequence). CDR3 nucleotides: TGTGCCAGCATCCCTGTAGCAGGGAGGTATAACAATGAGCAGTTCTTC. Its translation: CASIPVAGRYNNEQFF.

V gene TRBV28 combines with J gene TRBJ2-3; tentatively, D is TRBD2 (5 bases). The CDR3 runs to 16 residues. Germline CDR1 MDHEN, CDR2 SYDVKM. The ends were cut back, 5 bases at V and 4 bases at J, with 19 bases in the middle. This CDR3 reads CASSLESGPPPDTQYF. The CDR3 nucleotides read TGTGCCAGCAGTCTGGAAAGCGGCCCCCCCCCAGATACGCAGTATTTT.

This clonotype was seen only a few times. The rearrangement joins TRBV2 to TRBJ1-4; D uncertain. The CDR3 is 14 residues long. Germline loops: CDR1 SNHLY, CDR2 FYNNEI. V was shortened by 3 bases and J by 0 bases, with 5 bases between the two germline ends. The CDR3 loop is CASSEEPTNEKLFF. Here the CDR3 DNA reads TGTGCCAGCAGTGAGGAACCAACTAATGAAAAACTGTTTTTT.

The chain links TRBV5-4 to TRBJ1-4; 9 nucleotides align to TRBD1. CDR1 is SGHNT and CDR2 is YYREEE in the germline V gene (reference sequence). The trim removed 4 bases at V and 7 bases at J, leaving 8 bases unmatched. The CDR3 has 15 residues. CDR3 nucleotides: TGTGCCAGCAGCCCCCCCGGGACAGGGTCTGAAAAACTGTTTTTT. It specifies CASSPPGTGSEKLFF.

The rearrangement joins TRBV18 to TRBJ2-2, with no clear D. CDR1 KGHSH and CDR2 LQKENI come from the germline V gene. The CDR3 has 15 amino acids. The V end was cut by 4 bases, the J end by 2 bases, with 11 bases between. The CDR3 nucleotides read TGTGCCAGCTCACGGGGATCGGATAACACCGGGGAGCTGTTTTTT. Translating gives CASSRGSDNTGELFF.

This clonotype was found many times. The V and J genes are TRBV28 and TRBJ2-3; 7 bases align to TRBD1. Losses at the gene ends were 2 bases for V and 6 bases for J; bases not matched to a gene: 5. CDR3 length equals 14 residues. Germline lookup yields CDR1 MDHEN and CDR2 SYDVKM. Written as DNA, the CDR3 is TGTGCCAGCAGTTTAACAGGGGATTTCGATACGCAGTATTTT. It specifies CASSLTGDFDTQYF.

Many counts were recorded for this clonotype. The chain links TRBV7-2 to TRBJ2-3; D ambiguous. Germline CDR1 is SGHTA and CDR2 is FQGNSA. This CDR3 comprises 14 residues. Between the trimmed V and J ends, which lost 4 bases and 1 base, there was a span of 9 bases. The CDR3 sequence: CASSSRARTDTQYF. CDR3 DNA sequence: TGTGCCAGCAGCTCTAGGGCTCGCACAGATACGCAGTATTTT.

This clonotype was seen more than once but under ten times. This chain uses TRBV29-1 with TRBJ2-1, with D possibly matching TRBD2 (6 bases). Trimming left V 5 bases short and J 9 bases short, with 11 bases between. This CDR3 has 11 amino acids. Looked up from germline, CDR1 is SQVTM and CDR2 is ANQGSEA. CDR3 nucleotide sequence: TGCAGCGTTTCACTAGCTTTTGAGCAGTTCTTC. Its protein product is CSVSLAFEQFF.

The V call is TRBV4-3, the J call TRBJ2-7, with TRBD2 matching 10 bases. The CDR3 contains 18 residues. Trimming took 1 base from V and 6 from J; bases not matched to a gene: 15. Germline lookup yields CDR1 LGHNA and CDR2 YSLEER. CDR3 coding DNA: TGCGCCAGCAGCCAAGTGGCTAGCGGGAGCCCTACCCCAAGCGAGCAGTACTTC. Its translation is CASSQVASGSPTPSEQYF.

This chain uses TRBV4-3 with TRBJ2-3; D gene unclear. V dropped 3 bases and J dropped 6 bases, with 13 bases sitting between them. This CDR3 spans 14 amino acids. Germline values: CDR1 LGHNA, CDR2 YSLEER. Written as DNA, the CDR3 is TGCGCCAGCAGCCAGATCCAAACACAGGATACGCAGTATTTT. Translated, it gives CASSQIQTQDTQYF.

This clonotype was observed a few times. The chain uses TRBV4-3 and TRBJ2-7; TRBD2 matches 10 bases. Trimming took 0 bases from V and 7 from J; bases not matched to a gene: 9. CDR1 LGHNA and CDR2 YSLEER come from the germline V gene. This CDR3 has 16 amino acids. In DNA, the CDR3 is TGCGCCAGCAGCCAAGATCCGTCGAATAGCGGGAGGGAGCAGTACTTC. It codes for CASSQDPSNSGREQYF.

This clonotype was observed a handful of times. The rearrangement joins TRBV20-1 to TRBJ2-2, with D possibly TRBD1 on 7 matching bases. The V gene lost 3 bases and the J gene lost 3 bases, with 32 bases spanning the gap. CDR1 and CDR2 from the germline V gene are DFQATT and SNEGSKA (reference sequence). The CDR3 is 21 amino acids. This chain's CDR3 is CSASRGHPGGSAGTDTGELFF. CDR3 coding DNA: TGCAGTGCTAGCCGGGGACACCCCGGGGGCAGCGCCGGGACAGACACCGGGGAGCTGTTTTTT.

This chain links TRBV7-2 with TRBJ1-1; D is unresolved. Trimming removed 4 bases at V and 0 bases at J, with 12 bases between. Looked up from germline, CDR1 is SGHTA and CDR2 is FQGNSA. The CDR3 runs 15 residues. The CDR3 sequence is CASSSRRAMNTEAFF. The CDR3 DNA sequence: TGTGCCAGCAGCTCTAGACGGGCCATGAACACTGAAGCTTTCTTT.

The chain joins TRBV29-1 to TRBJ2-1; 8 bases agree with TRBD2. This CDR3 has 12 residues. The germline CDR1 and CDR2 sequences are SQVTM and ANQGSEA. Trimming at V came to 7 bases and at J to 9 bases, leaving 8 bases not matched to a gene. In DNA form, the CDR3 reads TGCAGCGCCGGGGGGGATTTCCCTGAGCAGTTCTTC. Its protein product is CSAGGDFPEQFF.

The CDR3 loop is CSARGDGRSGLAKNIQYF. CDR3 coding DNA: TGCAGTGCTAGGGGTGACGGTAGAAGTGGCCTAGCCAAAAACATTCAGTACTTC. This rearrangement joins TRBV20-1 to TRBJ2-4; the D is unclear. V dropped 3 bases and J dropped 0 bases, with 21 bases sitting between them. The germline CDR1 and CDR2 sequences are DFQATT and SNEGSKA (reference sequence). The CDR3 has 18 residues.

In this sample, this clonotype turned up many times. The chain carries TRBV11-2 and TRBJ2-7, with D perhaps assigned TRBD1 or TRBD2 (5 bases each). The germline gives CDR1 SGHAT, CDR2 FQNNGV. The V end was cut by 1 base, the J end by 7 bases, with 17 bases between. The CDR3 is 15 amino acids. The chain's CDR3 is CASSLGLGVIGEQYF. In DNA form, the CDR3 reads TGTGCCAGCAGCTTAGGACTGGGGGTAATCGGGGAGCAGTACTTC.

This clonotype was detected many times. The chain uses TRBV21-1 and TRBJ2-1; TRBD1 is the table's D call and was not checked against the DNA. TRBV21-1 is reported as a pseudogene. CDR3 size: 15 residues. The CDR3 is CASRATGEPYNEQFF. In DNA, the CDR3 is TGTGCCAGCAGGGCTACAGGGGAACCCTACAATGAGCAGTTCTTC.

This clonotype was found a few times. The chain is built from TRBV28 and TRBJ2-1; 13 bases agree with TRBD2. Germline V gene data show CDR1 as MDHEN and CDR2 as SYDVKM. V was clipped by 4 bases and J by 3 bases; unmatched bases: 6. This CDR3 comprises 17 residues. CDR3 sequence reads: CASSSGLAGAFYNEQFF. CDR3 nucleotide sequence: TGTGCCAGCAGTTCCGGACTAGCGGGGGCGTTCTACAATGAGCAGTTCTTC.

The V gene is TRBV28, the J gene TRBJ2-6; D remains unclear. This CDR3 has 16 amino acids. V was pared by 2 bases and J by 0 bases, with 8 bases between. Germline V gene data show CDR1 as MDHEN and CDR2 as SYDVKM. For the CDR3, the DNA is TGTGCCAGCAGTTTAGCAGGCCACTCTGGGGCCAACGTCCTGACTTTC. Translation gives CASSLAGHSGANVLTF.